This T cell receptor beta chain was captured by sequencing in a study of glioma-infiltrating T cells. Study-wide points: Only very few CDR3 sequences appeared in both tissue and blood. Gliomas, especially low-grade, showed above-expected tissue-blood divergence; non-neoplastic patients showed below.

Germline values: CDR1 MNHEY, CDR2 SMNVEV (reference sequence). Trimming stripped 5 bases from V and 4 bases from J, with 17 bases between. The CDR3 is made up of 15 amino acids. Amplification of TCR alpha and beta CDR3 regions from RNA used iRepertoire nested multiplex PCR. TCRdb independently ran MiXCR on the multiplex PCR reads; one entry per CDR3 protein. The sample lists around 140,000 distinct CDR3 sequences, 39% occurring once. Concerning this clonotype itself: As yet, its antigen is unknown.

Sequencing was carried out using glioma tissue, nonneoplastic brain tissue, or PBMCs (not recorded which). The receptor was isolated from a human donor with low-grade glioma or glioblastoma, undergoing nonglioma brain surgery, or in good health (not recorded which). The V call is TRBV27, the J call TRBJ1-1; TRBD1 is a possible D gene (5 bases). CDR3 coding DNA: TGTGCCAGCAGTCCACTTTTTGGCAGGGCCACTGAAGCTTTCTTT. Translating it yields CASSPLFGRATEAFF.